This T cell receptor beta chain was obtained from a study of blood T cell repertoires in COVID-19. On the study more broadly: The cDNA or gDNA used as material had been derived from T cells, B-cell-depleted T cells, or PBMCs.

Participants came from roughly 24 US areas, aged about 18 to 95 years. Cohorts were based on clinical histories the participants reported. In the 2 weeks before study entry, exposed participants met a COVID-19 case, which was PCR-confirmed or clinician-diagnosed. The method was immunoSEQ multiplex PCR; TCRdb's version includes in-frame clones alone and lacks a portion of them. This table has fewer than 350,000 clones, 91% appearing once. Per the germline V gene, CDR1 is KGHSH and CDR2 is LQKENI. Trimming stripped 2 bases from V and 2 bases from J, with 13 bases between. The CDR3 extends over 16 amino acids.

Input material: PBMCs or T cells enriched from blood (not recorded which). J is TRBJ1-3 and V is TRBV18, with TRBD1 as a possible D gene (5 bases). This receptor was identified in a man aged 35-49 years who had been exposed to COVID-19. In nucleotides, the CDR3 is TGTGCCAGCTCACCAAATCCGGGGGTAACTGGAAACACCATATATTTT. It codes for CASSPNPGVTGNTIYF. Based on the CDR3 plus reference TRBV18 and TRBJ1-3, the full variable domain is NAGVMQNPRHLVRRRGQEARLRCSPMKGHSHVYWYRQLPEEGLKFMVYLQKENIIDESGMPKERFSAEFPKEGPSILRIQQVVRGDSAAYFCASSPNPGVTGNTIYFGEGSWLTVV.